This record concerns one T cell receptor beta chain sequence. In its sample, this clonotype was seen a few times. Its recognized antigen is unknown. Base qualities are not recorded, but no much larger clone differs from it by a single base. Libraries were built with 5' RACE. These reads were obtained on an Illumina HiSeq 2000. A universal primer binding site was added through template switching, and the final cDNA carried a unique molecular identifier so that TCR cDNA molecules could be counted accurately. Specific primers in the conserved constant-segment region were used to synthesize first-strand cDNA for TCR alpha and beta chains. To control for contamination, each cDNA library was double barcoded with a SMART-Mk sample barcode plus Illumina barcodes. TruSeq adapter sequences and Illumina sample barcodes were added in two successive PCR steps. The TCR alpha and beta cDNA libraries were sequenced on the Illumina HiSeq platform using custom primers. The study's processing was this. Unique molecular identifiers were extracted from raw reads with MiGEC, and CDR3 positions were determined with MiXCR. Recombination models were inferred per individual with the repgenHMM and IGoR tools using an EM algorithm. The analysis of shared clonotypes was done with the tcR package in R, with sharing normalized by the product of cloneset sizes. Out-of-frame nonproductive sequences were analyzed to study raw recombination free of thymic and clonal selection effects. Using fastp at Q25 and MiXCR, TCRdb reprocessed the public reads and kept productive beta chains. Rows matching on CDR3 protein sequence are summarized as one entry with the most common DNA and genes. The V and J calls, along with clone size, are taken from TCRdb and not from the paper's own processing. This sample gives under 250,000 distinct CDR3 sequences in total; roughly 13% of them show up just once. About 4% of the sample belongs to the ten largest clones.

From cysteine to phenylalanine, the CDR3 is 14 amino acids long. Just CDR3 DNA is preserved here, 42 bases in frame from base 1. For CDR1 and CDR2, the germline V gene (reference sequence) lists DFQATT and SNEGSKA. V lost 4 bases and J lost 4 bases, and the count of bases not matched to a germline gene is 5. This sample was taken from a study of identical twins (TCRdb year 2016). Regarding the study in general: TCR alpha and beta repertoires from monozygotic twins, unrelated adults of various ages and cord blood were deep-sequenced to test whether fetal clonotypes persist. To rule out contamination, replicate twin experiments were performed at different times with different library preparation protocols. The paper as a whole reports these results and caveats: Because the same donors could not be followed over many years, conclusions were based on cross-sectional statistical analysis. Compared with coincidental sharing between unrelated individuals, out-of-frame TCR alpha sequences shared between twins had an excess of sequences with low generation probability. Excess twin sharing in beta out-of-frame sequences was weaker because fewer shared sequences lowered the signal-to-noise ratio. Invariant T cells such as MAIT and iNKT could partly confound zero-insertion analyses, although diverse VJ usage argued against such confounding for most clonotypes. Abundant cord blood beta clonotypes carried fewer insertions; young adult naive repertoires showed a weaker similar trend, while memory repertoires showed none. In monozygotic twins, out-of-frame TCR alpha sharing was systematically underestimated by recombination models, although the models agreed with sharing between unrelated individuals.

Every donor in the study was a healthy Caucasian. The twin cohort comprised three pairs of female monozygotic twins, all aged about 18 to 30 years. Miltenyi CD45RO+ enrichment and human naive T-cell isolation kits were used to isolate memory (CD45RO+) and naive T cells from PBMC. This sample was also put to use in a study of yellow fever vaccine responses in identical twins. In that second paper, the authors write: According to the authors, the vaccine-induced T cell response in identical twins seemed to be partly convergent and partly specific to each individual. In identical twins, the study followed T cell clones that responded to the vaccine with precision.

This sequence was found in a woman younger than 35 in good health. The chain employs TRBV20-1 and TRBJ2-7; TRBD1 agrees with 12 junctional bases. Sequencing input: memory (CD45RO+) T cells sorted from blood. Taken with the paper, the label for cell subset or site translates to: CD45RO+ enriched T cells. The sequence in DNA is TGCAGTGCTACCGGGACAGGGGGCTTTTACGAGCAGTACTTC. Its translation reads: CSATGTGGFYEQYF.